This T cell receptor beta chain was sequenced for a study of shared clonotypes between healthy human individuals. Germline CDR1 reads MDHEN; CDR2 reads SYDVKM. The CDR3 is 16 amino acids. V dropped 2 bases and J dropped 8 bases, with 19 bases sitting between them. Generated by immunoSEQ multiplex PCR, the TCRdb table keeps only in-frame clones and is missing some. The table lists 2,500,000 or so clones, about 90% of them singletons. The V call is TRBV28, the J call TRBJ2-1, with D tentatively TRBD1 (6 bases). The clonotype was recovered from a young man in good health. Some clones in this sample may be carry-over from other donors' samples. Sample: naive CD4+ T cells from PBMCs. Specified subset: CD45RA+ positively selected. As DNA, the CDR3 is TGTGCCAGCAGTTTAAGGGGGAGCCCTCGCTGGGATGAGCAGTTCTTC. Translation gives CASSLRGSPRWDEQFF.